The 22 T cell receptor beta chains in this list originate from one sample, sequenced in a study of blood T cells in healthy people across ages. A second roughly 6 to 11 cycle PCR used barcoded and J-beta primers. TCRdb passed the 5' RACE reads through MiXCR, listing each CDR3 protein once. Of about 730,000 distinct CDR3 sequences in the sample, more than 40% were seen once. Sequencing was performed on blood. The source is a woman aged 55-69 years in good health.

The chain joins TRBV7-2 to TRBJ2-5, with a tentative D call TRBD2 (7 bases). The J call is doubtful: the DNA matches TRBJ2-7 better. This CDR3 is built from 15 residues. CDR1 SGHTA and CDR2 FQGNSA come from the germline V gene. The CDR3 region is CASSFRAGHSDEQYF. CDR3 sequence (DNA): TGTGCCAGCAGCTTCCGAGCGGGACACTCTGACGAGCAGTACTTC.

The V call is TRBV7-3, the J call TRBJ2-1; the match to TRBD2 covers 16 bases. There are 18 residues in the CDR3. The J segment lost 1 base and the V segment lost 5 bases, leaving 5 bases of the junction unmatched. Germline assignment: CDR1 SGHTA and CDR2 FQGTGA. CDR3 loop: CASSPSGLAGGSYNEQFF. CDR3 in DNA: TGTGCCAGCAGCCCCTCGGGACTAGCGGGAGGGTCCTACAATGAGCAGTTCTTC. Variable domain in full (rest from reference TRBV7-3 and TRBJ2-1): GAGVSQTPSNKVTEKGKYVELRCDPISGHTALYWYRQSLGQGPEFLIYFQGTGAADDSGLPNDRFFAVRPEGSVSTLKIQRTERGDSAVYLCASSPSGLAGGSYNEQFFGPGTRLTVL.

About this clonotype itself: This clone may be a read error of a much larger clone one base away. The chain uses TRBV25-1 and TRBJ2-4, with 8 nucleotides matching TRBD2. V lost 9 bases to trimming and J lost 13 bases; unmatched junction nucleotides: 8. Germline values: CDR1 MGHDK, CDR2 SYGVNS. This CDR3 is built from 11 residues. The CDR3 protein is CASGSGELQYF. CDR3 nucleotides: TGTGCCAGTGGTAGCGGGGAGTTGCAGTACTTC.

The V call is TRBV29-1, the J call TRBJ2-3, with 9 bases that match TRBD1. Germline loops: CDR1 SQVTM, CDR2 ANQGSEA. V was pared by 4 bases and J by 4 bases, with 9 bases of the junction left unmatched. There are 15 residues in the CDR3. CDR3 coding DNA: TGCAGCGTTGCATTGATGGGACAGGGAGCAGATACGCAGTATTTT. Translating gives CSVALMGQGADTQYF.

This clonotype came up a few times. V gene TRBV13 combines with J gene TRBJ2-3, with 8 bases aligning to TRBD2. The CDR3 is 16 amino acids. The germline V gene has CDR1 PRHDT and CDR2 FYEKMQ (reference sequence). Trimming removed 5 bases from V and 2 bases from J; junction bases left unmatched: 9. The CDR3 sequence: CASSVFGAGDTDTQYF. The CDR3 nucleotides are TGTGCCAGCAGCGTCTTCGGAGCGGGAGACACAGATACGCAGTATTTT.

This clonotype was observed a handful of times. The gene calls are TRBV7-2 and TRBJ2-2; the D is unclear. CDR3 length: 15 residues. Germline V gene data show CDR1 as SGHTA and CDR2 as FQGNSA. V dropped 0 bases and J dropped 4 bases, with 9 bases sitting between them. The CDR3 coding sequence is TGTGCCAGCAGCTTAGCTACCTCGGTCACCGGGGAGCTGTTTTTT. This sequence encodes CASSLATSVTGELFF.

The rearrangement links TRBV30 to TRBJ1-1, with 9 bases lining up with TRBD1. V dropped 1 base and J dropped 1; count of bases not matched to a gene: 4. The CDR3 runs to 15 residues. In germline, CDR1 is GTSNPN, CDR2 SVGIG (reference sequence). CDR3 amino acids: CAWSEGTGRNTEAFF. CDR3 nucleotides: TGTGCCTGGAGTGAGGGGACAGGGCGGAACACTGAAGCTTTCTTT.

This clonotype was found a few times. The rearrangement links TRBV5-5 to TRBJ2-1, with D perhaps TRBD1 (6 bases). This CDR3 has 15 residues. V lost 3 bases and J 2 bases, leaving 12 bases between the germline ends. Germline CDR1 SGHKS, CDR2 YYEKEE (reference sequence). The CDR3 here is CASSYRDTTYNEQFF. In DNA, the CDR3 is TGTGCCAGCAGCTACCGGGACACCACCTACAATGAGCAGTTCTTC.

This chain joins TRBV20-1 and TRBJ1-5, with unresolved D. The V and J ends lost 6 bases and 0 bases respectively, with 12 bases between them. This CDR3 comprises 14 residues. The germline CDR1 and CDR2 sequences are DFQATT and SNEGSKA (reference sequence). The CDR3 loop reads CSAPRPDSNQPQHF. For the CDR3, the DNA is TGCAGTGCCCCCAGACCGGATAGCAATCAGCCCCAGCATTTT.

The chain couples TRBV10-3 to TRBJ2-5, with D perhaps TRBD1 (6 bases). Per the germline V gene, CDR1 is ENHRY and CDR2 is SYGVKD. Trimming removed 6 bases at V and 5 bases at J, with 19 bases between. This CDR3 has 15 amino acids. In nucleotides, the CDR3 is TGTGCCATCAGCTCCAGGGGCGGTGTAGGGGAGACCCAGTACTTC. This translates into CAISSRGGVGETQYF.

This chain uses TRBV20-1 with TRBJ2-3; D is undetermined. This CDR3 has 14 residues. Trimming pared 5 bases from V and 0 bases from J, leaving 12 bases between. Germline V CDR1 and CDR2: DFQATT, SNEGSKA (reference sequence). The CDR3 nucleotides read TGCAGTGCTCGAGTGGATCCTAGCACAGATACGCAGTATTTT. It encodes CSARVDPSTDTQYF.

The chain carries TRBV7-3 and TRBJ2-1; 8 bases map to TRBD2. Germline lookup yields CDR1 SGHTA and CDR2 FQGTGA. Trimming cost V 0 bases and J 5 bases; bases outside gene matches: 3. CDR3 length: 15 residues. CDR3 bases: TGTGCCAGCAGCTTAACTAGCGGGACTCACAATGAGCAGTTCTTC. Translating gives CASSLTSGTHNEQFF.

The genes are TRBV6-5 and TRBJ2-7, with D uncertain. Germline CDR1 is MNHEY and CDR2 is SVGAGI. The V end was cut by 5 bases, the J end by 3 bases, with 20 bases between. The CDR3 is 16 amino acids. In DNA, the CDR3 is TGTGCCAGCAGTATGGTCGGAGTAGGCCGAAACTACGAGCAGTACTTC. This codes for CASSMVGVGRNYEQYF.

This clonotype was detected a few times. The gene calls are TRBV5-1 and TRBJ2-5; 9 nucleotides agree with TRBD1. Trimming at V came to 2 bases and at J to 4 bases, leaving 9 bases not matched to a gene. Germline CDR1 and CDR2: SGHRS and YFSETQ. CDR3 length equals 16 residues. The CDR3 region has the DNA TGCGCCAGCAGCTTCCAACCGGGACAGGGAGGAGAGACCCAGTACTTC. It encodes CASSFQPGQGGETQYF.

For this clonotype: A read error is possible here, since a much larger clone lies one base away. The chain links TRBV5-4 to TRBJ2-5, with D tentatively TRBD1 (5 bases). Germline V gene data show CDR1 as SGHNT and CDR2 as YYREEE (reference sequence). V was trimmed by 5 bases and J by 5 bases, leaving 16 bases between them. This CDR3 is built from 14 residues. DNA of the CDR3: TGTGCCAGCAGATGGGGCATTGGGGATGAGACCCAGTACTTC. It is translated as CASRWGIGDETQYF.

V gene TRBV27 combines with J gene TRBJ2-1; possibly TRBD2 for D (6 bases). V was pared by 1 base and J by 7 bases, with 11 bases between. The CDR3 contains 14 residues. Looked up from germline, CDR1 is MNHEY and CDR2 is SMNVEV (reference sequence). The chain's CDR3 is CASSLFAGLNEQFF. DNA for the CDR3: TGTGCCAGCAGTTTATTTGCGGGACTGAATGAGCAGTTCTTC.

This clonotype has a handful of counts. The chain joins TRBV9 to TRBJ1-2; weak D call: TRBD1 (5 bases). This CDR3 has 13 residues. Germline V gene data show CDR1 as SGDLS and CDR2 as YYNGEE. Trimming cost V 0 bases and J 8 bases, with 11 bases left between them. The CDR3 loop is CASSVDSWGGYTF. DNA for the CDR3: TGTGCCAGCAGCGTAGATTCATGGGGCGGCTACACCTTC.

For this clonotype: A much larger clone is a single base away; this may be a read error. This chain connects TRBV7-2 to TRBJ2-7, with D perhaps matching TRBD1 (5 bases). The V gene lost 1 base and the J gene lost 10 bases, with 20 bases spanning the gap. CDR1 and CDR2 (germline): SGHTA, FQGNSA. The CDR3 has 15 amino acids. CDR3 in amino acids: CASSLGPGHKNTQYF. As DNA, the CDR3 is TGTGCCAGCAGCTTAGGCCCAGGGCACAAAAACACTCAGTACTTC. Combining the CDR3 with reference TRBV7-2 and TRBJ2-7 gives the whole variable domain GAGVSQSPSNKVTEKGKDVELRCDPISGHTALYWYRQSLGQGLEFLIYFQGNSAPDKSGLPSDRFSAERTGGSVSTLTIQRTQQEDSAVYLCASSLGPGHKNTQYFGPGTRLTVT.

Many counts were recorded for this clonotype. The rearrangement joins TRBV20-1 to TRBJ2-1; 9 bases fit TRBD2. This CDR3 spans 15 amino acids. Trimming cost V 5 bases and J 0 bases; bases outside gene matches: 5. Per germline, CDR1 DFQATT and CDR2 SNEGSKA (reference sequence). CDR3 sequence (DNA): TGCAGTGCTCTTAATAGCGGGAGCTCCTACAATGAGCAGTTCTTC. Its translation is CSALNSGSSYNEQFF.

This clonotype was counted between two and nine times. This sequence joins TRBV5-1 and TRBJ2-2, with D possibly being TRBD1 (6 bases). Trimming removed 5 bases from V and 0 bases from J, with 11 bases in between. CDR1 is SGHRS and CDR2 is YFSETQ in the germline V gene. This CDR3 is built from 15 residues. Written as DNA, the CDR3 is TGCGCCAGCAGTACGGACAGCGCGAACACCGGGGAGCTGTTTTTT. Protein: CASSTDSANTGELFF.

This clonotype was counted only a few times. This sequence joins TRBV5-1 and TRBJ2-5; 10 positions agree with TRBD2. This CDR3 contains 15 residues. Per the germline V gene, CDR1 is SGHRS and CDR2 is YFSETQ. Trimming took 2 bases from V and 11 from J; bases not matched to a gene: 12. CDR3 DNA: TGCGCCAGCAGCTTTACTAGCGGGAATTACAATGAGCAGTACTTC. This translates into CASSFTSGNYNEQYF.

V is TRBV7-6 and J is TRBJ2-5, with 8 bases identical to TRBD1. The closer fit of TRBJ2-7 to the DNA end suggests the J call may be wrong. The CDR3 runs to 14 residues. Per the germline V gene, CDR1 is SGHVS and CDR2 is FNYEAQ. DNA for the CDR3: TGTGCCAGCAGCTTAGAGGCGACAGGGGACGAGCAGTACTTC. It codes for CASSLEATGDEQYF.